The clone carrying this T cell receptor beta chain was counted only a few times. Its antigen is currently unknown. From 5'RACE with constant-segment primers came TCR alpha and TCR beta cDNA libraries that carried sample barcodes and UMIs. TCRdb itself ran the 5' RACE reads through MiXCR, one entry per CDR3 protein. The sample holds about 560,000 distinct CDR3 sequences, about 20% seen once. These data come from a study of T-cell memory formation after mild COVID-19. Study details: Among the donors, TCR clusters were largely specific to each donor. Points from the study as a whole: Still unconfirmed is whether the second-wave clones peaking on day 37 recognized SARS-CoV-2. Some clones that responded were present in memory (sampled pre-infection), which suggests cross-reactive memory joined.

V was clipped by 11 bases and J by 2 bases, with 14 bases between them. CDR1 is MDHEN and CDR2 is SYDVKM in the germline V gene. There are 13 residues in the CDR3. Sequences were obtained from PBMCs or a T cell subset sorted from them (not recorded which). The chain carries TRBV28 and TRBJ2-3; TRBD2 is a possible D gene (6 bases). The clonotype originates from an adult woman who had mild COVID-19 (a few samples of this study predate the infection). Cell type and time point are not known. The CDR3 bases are TGTGCCGGAGGGAAAAGCTACACAGATACGCAGTATTTT. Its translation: CAGGKSYTDTQYF.